One sample yielded the 27 T cell receptor beta chains listed below, sequenced in a study of T-cell reconstitution after alpha-beta-depleted transplantation in children. Preparation of the TCRbeta library involved a method that used unique molecular identifiers. TCRdb independently ran MiXCR on the PCR reads; one entry per CDR3 protein. The sample lists fewer than 750,000 distinct CDR3 sequences, 20% to 25% seen once, with 12% to 15% in the top ten. Sequencing used PBMCs, mostly from graft donor cells, obtained 360 days after TCRalphabeta/CD19-depleted stem cell transplant. The receptor set was obtained from a boy under two years old who had a stem cell transplant for acute myeloid leukemia, so the T cells may come from the graft donor.

At least ten counts were recorded for this clonotype. V is TRBV10-3 and J is TRBJ2-5; D not certain. CDR1 and CDR2 (germline): ENHRY, SYGVKD. CDR3 length: 17 amino acids. The V end lost 0 bases, the J end lost 1 base, and 15 bases lay between the germline ends. The CDR3 DNA reads TGTGCCATCAGTGAGTCGGTTGATCCGACCGCCCAAGAGACCCAGTACTTC. Translation: CAISESVDPTAQETQYF.

CDR3 residues: CASSPWTGGENIQYF. The CDR3 DNA sequence: TGTGCCAGCAGCCCCTGGACAGGGGGCGAAAACATTCAGTACTTC. V usage is TRBV7-9 and J usage is TRBJ2-4, with 11 bases aligning to TRBD1. V was clipped by 5 bases and J by 5 bases; unmatched bases: 5. This CDR3 has 15 amino acids. Germline loops: CDR1 SEHNR, CDR2 FQNEAQ (reference sequence).

V and J are TRBV18 and TRBJ2-7; D is ambiguous. V was trimmed by 0 bases and J by 6 bases, leaving 9 bases between them. The CDR3 is made up of 13 amino acids. CDR1 and CDR2 from the germline V gene are KGHSH and LQKENI. The CDR3 loop reads CASSPPDEFEQYF. In DNA, the CDR3 is TGTGCCAGCTCACCACCCGACGAATTCGAGCAGTACTTC. Together with reference TRBV18 and TRBJ2-7, the CDR3 gives the full variable domain: NAGVMQNPRHLVRRRGQEARLRCSPMKGHSHVYWYRQLPEEGLKFMVYLQKENIIDESGMPKERFSAEFPKEGPSILRIQQVVRGDSAAYFCASSPPDEFEQYFGPGTRLTVT.

The chain joins TRBV18 to TRBJ1-4, with D maybe TRBD1 (5 bases). V lost 2 bases to trimming and J lost 3 bases, with 16 bases between them. The CDR3 runs to 17 residues. In germline, CDR1 is KGHSH, CDR2 LQKENI. CDR3 in amino acids: CASSPTYDSTSNEKLFF. CDR3 coding DNA: TGTGCCAGCTCACCAACGTACGACAGCACCTCTAATGAAAAACTGTTTTTT.

This clonotype was recorded many times. The J gene is TRBJ1-1, the V gene TRBV12-3 or TRBV12-4, with D unclear. This CDR3 is built from 13 residues. V dropped 4 bases and J dropped 4 bases, with 10 bases sitting between them. The CDR3 DNA reads as TGTGCCAGCAGTTCCAGCAAGTTCACTGAAGCTTTCTTT. It codes for CASSSSKFTEAFF.

V gene TRBV6-5 combines with J gene TRBJ1-1; D remains ambiguous. The CDR3 length is 13 residues. Germline V CDR1 and CDR2: MNHEY, SVGAGI. V lost 4 bases and J lost 3, with 9 bases in between. The CDR3 sequence: CASSLGSDTEAFF. In nucleotides, the CDR3 is TGTGCCAGCAGTTTAGGGTCCGACACTGAAGCTTTCTTT.

This clonotype was seen at least ten times. DNA of the CDR3: TGTGCCAGCAGCCATGGACTTATCAATGAGCAGTTCTTC. It translates to CASSHGLINEQFF. This rearrangement joins TRBV4-2 to TRBJ2-1; weak D call: TRBD2 (5 bases). The CDR3 sequence is 13 residues long. The V end lost 3 bases, the J end lost 6 bases, and 9 bases lay between the germline ends. Per the germline V gene, CDR1 is LGHNA and CDR2 is YNFKEQ.

V usage is TRBV12-3 or TRBV12-4 and J usage is TRBJ2-2; weak D call: TRBD1 (6 bases). V was trimmed by 8 bases and J by 6 bases, leaving 13 bases between them. CDR3 length equals 13 residues. The CDR3 DNA reads TGTGCCAGCCGAAACAGGGTTCCCGGGGAGCTGTTTTTT. Amino acids: CASRNRVPGELFF.

There are a few counts of this clonotype. The CDR3 DNA follows: TGCGCCAGCAGCCAAGATTACGGGGGGCGGGCTGATACGCAGTATTTT. Protein product: CASSQDYGGRADTQYF. This sequence joins TRBV4-3 and TRBJ2-3, with D perhaps matching TRBD2 (7 bases). The CDR3 covers 16 residues. The V end lost 0 bases, the J end lost 6 bases, and 16 bases lay between the germline ends. Germline lookup yields CDR1 LGHNA and CDR2 YSLEER.

This clonotype was counted ten times or more. The V call is TRBV28, the J call TRBJ2-5; D perhaps matches TRBD2 (5 bases). Between the trimmed V and J ends, which lost 6 bases and 2 bases, there was a span of 16 bases. The CDR3 has 15 residues. The germline V gene encodes CDR1 MDHEN and CDR2 SYDVKM. As DNA, the CDR3 is TGTGCCAGCAGCCCCCTCAGCAGAGGGCAAGAGACCCAGTACTTC. Its protein product is CASSPLSRGQETQYF.

This clonotype was found many times. Here the CDR3 reads CASSPGVYEQYF. The CDR3 nucleotides read TGTGCCAGCTCACCGGGGGTCTACGAGCAGTACTTC. The gene calls are TRBV18 and TRBJ2-7; D is possibly TRBD1 or TRBD2 (5 bases each). The V and J ends lost 3 bases and 3 bases respectively, with 6 bases between them. The CDR3 is 12 amino acids. Germline lookup yields CDR1 KGHSH and CDR2 LQKENI.

This chain links TRBV6-1 with TRBJ2-5; D remains unclear. In germline, CDR1 is MNHNS, CDR2 SASEGT. Trimming took 8 bases from V and 5 from J, leaving 12 bases between them. The CDR3 sequence is 12 residues long. The CDR3 sequence: CASVRGFETQYF. The CDR3 region has the DNA TGTGCCAGCGTGCGAGGTTTCGAGACCCAGTACTTC.

This chain connects TRBV2 to TRBJ1-5; 8 positions agree with TRBD1. The CDR3 consists of 17 residues. V gave up 6 bases and J gave up 6 bases; unmatched junction bases: 16. Germline V CDR1 and CDR2: SNHLY, FYNNEI. The CDR3 sequence is CASSRGQGWLGGQPQHF. Here the CDR3 DNA reads TGTGCCAGCAGCCGCGGACAGGGTTGGCTCGGTGGTCAGCCCCAGCATTTT.

This chain joins TRBV9 and TRBJ2-2; D not certain. Germline assignment: CDR1 SGDLS and CDR2 YYNGEE. Trimming shortened V by 6 bases and J by 6 bases, and 3 bases separated the two germline ends. This CDR3 contains 10 residues. The CDR3 sequence: CASTAGELFF. The CDR3 DNA reads TGTGCCAGCACCGCCGGGGAGCTGTTTTTT.

This clonotype was observed at least ten times. V is TRBV5-5 and J is TRBJ2-7; tentatively, D is TRBD1 (7 bases). The V gene lost 9 bases and the J gene lost 4 bases, with 20 bases spanning the gap. The CDR3 is 14 amino acids. CDR1 SGHKS and CDR2 YYEKEE come from the germline V gene (reference sequence). This CDR3 is CATAPGGQTYEQYF. CDR3 nucleotide sequence: TGTGCCACCGCGCCAGGGGGGCAAACTTACGAGCAGTACTTC.

The chain is built from TRBV12-3 or TRBV12-4 and TRBJ1-2; D unclear. The CDR3 has 13 residues. V was cut by 4 bases and J by 8 bases, with 14 bases left in between. In nucleotides, the CDR3 is TGTGCCAGCAGTTCGACGGCTCTCTGGGGCTACACCTTC. Encoded protein: CASSSTALWGYTF.

The sample holds a few counts of this clonotype. The rearrangement joins TRBV12-3 or TRBV12-4 to TRBJ1-2; D unresolved. This CDR3 region has 13 residues. V gave up 3 bases and J gave up 4 bases, with 9 bases separating them. CDR3 protein: CASSFRVSYGYTF. CDR3 DNA sequence: TGTGCCAGCAGTTTTAGAGTTTCCTATGGCTACACCTTC.

This clonotype was detected many times. The chain has TRBV3-1 and TRBJ2-3; 14 bases fit TRBD2. This CDR3 spans 18 amino acids. The germline V gene has CDR1 LGHDT and CDR2 YNNKEL (reference sequence). V lost 0 bases and J lost 2; bases outside the gene matches: 4. The CDR3, as DNA: TGTGCCAGCAGCCAAGAGACTAGCGGGGGGGCCTACACAGATACGCAGTATTTT. Its protein product is CASSQETSGGAYTDTQYF.

The table lists this clonotype with many counts. This chain connects TRBV5-1 to TRBJ1-5; a weak D match, TRBD1 (5 bases). Trimming shortened V by 5 bases and J by 6 bases, and 15 bases separated the two germline ends. The CDR3 loop spans 14 amino acids. CDR1 is SGHRS, CDR2 YFSETQ, per germline. CDR3 nucleotide sequence: TGCGCCAGCAGGTTTGATACCGGGACTCAGCCCCAGCATTTT. It is translated as CASRFDTGTQPQHF.

The chain uses TRBV11-2 and TRBJ2-7; D is possibly TRBD1 (6 bases). Germline V gene sequence: CDR1 SGHAT, CDR2 FQNNGV. This CDR3 is 13 amino acids long. V dropped 5 bases and J dropped 4 bases, with 12 bases sitting between them. The DNA for the CDR3 is TGTGCCAGCAGCCAACGACAGGATTACGAGCAGTACGTC. Encoded protein: CASSQRQDYEQYV.

The rearrangement uses TRBV6-5 and TRBJ2-2, with D unresolved. The CDR3 spans 15 residues. Germline CDR1 MNHEY, CDR2 SVGAGI. V gave up 4 bases and J gave up 0 bases, with 9 bases separating them. The DNA for the CDR3 is TGTGCCAGCAGTTTCTACATCTCGAACACCGGGGAGCTGTTTTTT. It specifies CASSFYISNTGELFF.

In its sample, this clonotype was seen a few times. This chain's CDR3 is CASSYAGDEKLFF. CDR3 bases: TGTGCCAGCAGTTATGCGGGAGATGAAAAACTGTTTTTT. This chain uses TRBV6-5 with TRBJ1-4, with D hard to call. The V and J ends lost 3 bases and 6 bases respectively, with 8 bases between them. The CDR3 covers 13 residues. Germline V gene sequence: CDR1 MNHEY, CDR2 SVGAGI.

There are a few counts of this clonotype. The chain is built from TRBV10-3 and TRBJ2-7; TRBD1 agrees at 10 bases. CDR1 and CDR2 (germline): ENHRY, SYGVKD. CDR3 length: 13 residues. V was pared by 1 base and J by 6 bases, with 0 bases of the junction left unmatched. CDR3: CAISEWDRGEQYV. In DNA, the CDR3 is TGTGCCATCAGTGAGTGGGACAGGGGCGAGCAGTACGTC.

This clonotype was counted a few times. The chain is built from TRBV12-3 or TRBV12-4 and TRBJ1-4; D ambiguous. V lost 3 bases and J 10 bases, leaving 24 bases between the germline ends. CDR3 length equals 17 residues. CDR3 sequence: CASSFRNGAQAKGKLFF. CDR3 DNA sequence: TGTGCCAGCAGTTTCAGGAACGGAGCACAAGCAAAGGGAAAACTGTTTTTT.

This clonotype was detected only a few times. The chain uses TRBV6-1 and TRBJ2-7; 11 bases are a match to TRBD1. In germline, CDR1 is MNHNS, CDR2 SASEGT. This CDR3 spans 14 amino acids. With 6 bases clipped from V and 7 bases from J, the junction kept 8 bases outside the gene matches. The CDR3 protein is CASRPGTGGREQYV. The CDR3 bases are TGTGCCAGCAGACCCGGGACAGGGGGACGGGAGCAGTACGTC.

This clonotype appeared many times. The rearrangement joins TRBV29-1 to TRBJ2-1; 8 bases are shared with TRBD2. V was clipped by 1 base and J by 4 bases; unmatched bases: 3. The CDR3 extends over 14 amino acids. Germline V CDR1 and CDR2: SQVTM, ANQGSEA. CDR3 protein: CSVEGRGAYNEQFF. CDR3 nucleotides: TGCAGCGTTGAAGGGCGGGGGGCTTACAATGAGCAGTTCTTC.

CDR3 loop: CASSPTDMNTEAFF. The CDR3 DNA is TGTGCCAGCAGTCCGACAGACATGAACACTGAAGCTTTCTTT. The rearrangement links TRBV27 to TRBJ1-1; TRBD1 is a possible D gene (5 bases). The germline gives CDR1 MNHEY, CDR2 SMNVEV (reference sequence). Trimming shortened V by 5 bases and J by 0 bases, and 10 bases separated the two germline ends. This CDR3 contains 14 residues.